This is a list of T cell receptor beta chains from one sample in a study of PD-1 blockade in classical Hodgkin lymphoma. The protocol was immunoSEQ multiplex PCR, while the TCRdb copy is restricted to in-frame clones and leaves out a portion. The sample yields 65,000 to 95,000 clones, around 90% seen once. The starting material was peripheral blood mononuclear cells (PBMCs), obtained at baseline. These receptors originate from a human donor with classical Hodgkin lymphoma. The CDR3 runs from the conserved cysteine through the conserved F or W. The D gene is left open where the match is weak. Only some rows state a clone size, as once, few, many or a class for expanded clones.

v_gene	j_gene	abundance	d_gene	CDR3aa	CDR3nt
TRBV15	TRBJ1-4	-	-	CATSSTGEKLFF	TGTGCCACCAGCAGTACGGGTGAAAAACTGTTTTTT
TRBV11-2	TRBJ2-5	once	-	CASISTGVETQYF	TGTGCCAGCATATCTACGGGTGTAGAGACCCAGTACTTC
TRBV2	TRBJ1-1	-	-	CASGRGGNTEAFF	TGTGCCAGCGGCCGCGGAGGGAACACTGAAGCTTTCTTT
TRBV18	TRBJ1-5	few	TRBD1	CASSPNRGPNQPQHF	TGTGCCAGCTCACCGAACAGGGGGCCAAATCAGCCCCAGCATTTT
TRBV4-1	TRBJ1-5	-	-	CASRGLGSNQPQHF	TGCGCCAGCAGGGGGCTCGGGAGCAATCAGCCCCAGCATTTT
TRBV28	TRBJ2-1	-	-	CASSLRAGEQFF	TGTGCCAGCAGTTTAAGGGCAGGGGAGCAGTTCTTC
TRBV29-1	TRBJ2-6	-	-	CSVELTRGPGANVLTF	TGCAGCGTTGAATTAACGAGGGGCCCTGGGGCCAACGTCCTGACTTTC
TRBV27	TRBJ2-3	-	-	CASSLGFPKSRTDTDTQYF	TGTGCCAGCAGTTTAGGATTTCCTAAAAGTCGGACAGACACAGATACGCAGTATTTT
TRBV29-1	TRBJ2-3	-	TRBD2	CSVGGLAGVRTDTQYF	TGCAGCGTGGGGGGACTAGCGGGAGTACGCACAGATACGCAGTATTTT
TRBV7-9	TRBJ2-1	-	TRBD2	CASSPSGLDQSEQFF	TGTGCCAGCAGCCCATCGGGACTAGATCAATCGGAGCAGTTCTTC
TRBV7-2	TRBJ2-5	once	-	CASSLARETQYF	TGTGCCAGCAGCTTGGCCCGAGAGACCCAGTACTTC
TRBV9	TRBJ1-4	few	-	CASSVQGTNEKLFF	TGTGCCAGCAGCGTCCAGGGGACTAATGAAAAACTGTTTTTT
TRBV10-3	TRBJ2-3	few	TRBD1	CAISEDLTGAADTQYF	TGTGCCATCAGTGAGGACCTAACAGGGGCCGCAGATACGCAGTATTTT
TRBV2	TRBJ1-2	-	-	CASTRPPDGYTF	TGTGCCAGCACCAGGCCACCCGATGGCTACACCTTC
TRBV12-5	TRBJ1-5	-	-	CASGSQPGEELYSNQPQHF	TGTGCTAGTGGTTCGCAGCCAGGTGAGGAACTTTATAGCAATCAGCCCCAGCATTTT
TRBV18	TRBJ1-3	-	-	CASSPPVLSGNTIYF	TGTGCCAGCTCACCACCGGTGCTCTCTGGAAACACCATATATTTT
TRBV10-1	TRBJ2-7	few	-	CASRDSSGGEQYF	TGCGCCAGCAGAGACAGTTCAGGAGGCGAGCAGTACTTC
TRBV7-2	TRBJ1-5	few	-	CASSLQGYSNQPQHF	TGTGCCAGCAGCTTACAAGGGTATAGCAATCAGCCCCAGCATTTT
TRBV10-3	TRBJ2-5	-	-	CAISWGAQETQYF	TGTGCCATCTCCTGGGGGGCCCAAGAGACCCAGTACTTC
TRBV29-1	TRBJ1-1	-	-	CSPLRAMNTEAFF	TGCAGCCCTCTCCGAGCGATGAACACTGAAGCTTTCTTT
TRBV11-3	TRBJ1-5	-	-	CASSFGEGQPQHF	TGCGCCAGCAGCTTCGGTGAGGGTCAGCCCCAGCATTTT
TRBV18	TRBJ2-1	-	TRBD2	CASSGGRPNNEQFF	TGTGCCAGCTCAGGCGGGAGACCAAACAATGAGCAGTTCTTC
TRBV28	TRBJ1-1	few	-	CASSPPTMNTEAFF	TGTGCCAGCAGTCCCCCCACTATGAACACTGAAGCTTTCTTT
TRBV5-6	TRBJ1-5	-	TRBD1	CASSLWTGFTNQPQHF	TGTGCCAGCAGCTTGTGGACAGGATTCACTAATCAGCCCCAGCATTTT
TRBV7-9	TRBJ1-2	-	TRBD1	CASTKTGGFYGYTF	TGTGCCAGCACCAAGACAGGGGGCTTCTATGGCTACACCTTC
TRBV6-5	TRBJ2-7	-	-	CASSDGGGSYEQYF	TGTGCCAGCAGCGACGGGGGCGGTTCCTACGAGCAGTACTTC
TRBV15	TRBJ1-1	-	-	CATSRDLSLNRTEAFF	TGTGCCACCAGCAGAGATCTTTCCCTCAATCGGACTGAAGCTTTCTTT
TRBV11-2	TRBJ1-1	-	-	CASSLKPRGEAFF	TGTGCCAGCAGCCTTAAACCCCGGGGGGAAGCTTTCTTT
TRBV28	TRBJ2-2	-	-	CAIPGPDGGELFF	TGTGCCATCCCGGGACCAGACGGCGGGGAGCTGTTTTTT
TRBV9	TRBJ2-5	-	-	CASSFKNGAQETQYF	TGTGCCAGCAGCTTTAAGAATGGAGCCCAGGAGACCCAGTACTTC
TRBV4-2	TRBJ1-1	once	-	CASSQEAGEDTEAFF	TGTGCCAGCAGCCAAGAGGCAGGGGAGGACACTGAAGCTTTCTTT
TRBV30	TRBJ1-1	-	-	CAWSGGWTEAFF	TGTGCCTGGAGTGGGGGATGGACTGAAGCTTTCTTT
TRBV7-9	TRBJ1-2	-	-	CASSLAPPFTDSDYGYTF	TGTGCCAGCAGCTTAGCCCCGCCGTTTACTGACAGCGACTATGGCTACACCTTC
TRBV10-3	TRBJ2-1	-	-	CAISATGNEQFF	TGTGCCATCAGTGCTACGGGGAATGAGCAGTTCTTC
TRBV29-1	TRBJ2-7	-	-	CSVVPSRSYEQYF	TGCAGCGTTGTACCTTCCCGCTCCTACGAGCAGTACTTC
TRBV5-8	TRBJ2-3	-	-	CASSSNRGFTSRLYTDTQYF	TGTGCCAGCAGCTCCAACCGGGGGTTTACATCCCGTCTTTACACAGATACGCAGTATTTT
TRBV7-2	TRBJ2-7	-	TRBD2	CASSLYYSGRAVEQYF	TGTGCCAGCAGCTTATACTATAGCGGGAGGGCCGTCGAGCAGTACTTC
TRBV5-1	TRBJ2-1	-	TRBD2	CASSLDLAGENEQFF	TGCGCCAGCAGCTTGGACCTAGCGGGAGAAAATGAGCAGTTCTTC
TRBV28	TRBJ2-3	-	-	CASRTGQPSTDTQYF	TGTGCCAGCAGAACCGGACAGCCTAGCACAGATACGCAGTATTTT
TRBV5-1	TRBJ2-3	-	-	CASSLASGNTDTQYF	TGCGCCAGCAGCTTGGCGAGCGGAAACACAGATACGCAGTATTTT
TRBV11-2	TRBJ2-1	-	-	CASSSGGGGYNEQFF	TGTGCCAGCAGCTCCGGTGGGGGAGGTTACAATGAGCAGTTCTTC
TRBV30	TRBJ2-7	-	-	CAWSRYPVHEQYF	TGTGCCTGGAGTAGGTACCCCGTCCACGAGCAGTACTTC
TRBV6-5	TRBJ2-7	-	-	CASSPSPFSYEQYF	TGTGCCAGCAGTCCCTCCCCCTTTTCCTACGAGCAGTACTTC
TRBV27	TRBJ2-7	-	TRBD1	CASSRQSSGTGYEQYF	TGTGCCAGCAGTAGACAATCGTCCGGGACAGGGTACGAGCAGTACTTC
TRBV5-5	TRBJ1-1	-	-	CASSLDRNTEAFF	TGTGCCAGCAGCTTGGATCGGAACACTGAAGCTTTCTTT
TRBV19	TRBJ1-1	-	-	CASSPDPGFMNTEAFF	TGTGCCAGTAGTCCCGACCCGGGGTTCATGAACACTGAAGCTTTCTTT
TRBV5-4	TRBJ2-7	-	TRBD1	CASSSPGQGGIEQYF	TGTGCCAGCAGCTCCCCGGGACAGGGAGGTATAGAGCAGTACTTC
TRBV2	TRBJ2-3	-	TRBD1	CASSPGTGRTDTQYF	TGTGCCAGCAGCCCCGGGACAGGCCGCACAGATACGCAGTATTTT
TRBV2	TRBJ2-7	-	-	CASSEGSSSYEQYF	TGTGCCAGCAGTGAAGGTTCCTCCTCCTACGAGCAGTACTTC
TRBV7-6	TRBJ2-5	-	-	CASSPLWEGQETQYF	TGTGCCAGCAGCCCCTTGTGGGAAGGACAAGAGACCCAGTACTTC
TRBV14	TRBJ1-2	-	-	CASSPTGLNYGYTF	TGTGCCAGCAGCCCGACAGGACTTAACTATGGCTACACCTTC
TRBV30	TRBJ1-3	-	-	CAWSGAGLYSGNTIYF	TGTGCCTGGAGTGGGGCAGGGTTATATTCTGGAAACACCATATATTTT
TRBV7-2	TRBJ1-2	few	TRBD1	CASSLGQGNGYTF	TGTGCCAGCAGCCTCGGACAGGGAAATGGCTACACCTTC
TRBV23-1	TRBJ2-3	-	-	CASSRSFGTDTQYF	TGCGCCAGCAGTCGGAGCTTTGGCACAGATACGCAGTATTTT
TRBV6-5	TRBJ1-1	-	-	CASSYTPGIGTEAFF	TGTGCCAGCAGTTACACCCCAGGAATAGGCACTGAAGCTTTCTTT